A selection of T cell receptor beta chains follows, all from one sample in a study of identical twins. One entry per CDR3 protein, called by TCRdb with MiXCR from the 5' RACE reads. The sample consists of 690,000 or so distinct CDR3 sequences, 8.6% of them appearing once. A further study also used this sample, focusing on yellow fever vaccine responses in identical twins.

The sequencing input was PBMCs. The receptor source for this set is a woman younger than 35 in good health. CDR3s include the opening cysteine and the closing phenylalanine or tryptophan. D genes are given only for firm matches. Clone size appears in some rows only: once, few, many, or a class for an expanded clone.

>TRBD1|TRBV2|TRBJ2-7|NA
TGTGCCAGCAGTGCCCGGGCCCAGGGGGAAGAGCAGTACTTC
CASSARAQGEEQYF
>TRBD2|TRBV28|TRBJ2-3|few
TGTGCCAGCAGTTTAGGCGGGAGATCCGTAGCGGGCACAGATACGCAGTATTTT
CASSLGGRSVAGTDTQYF
>NA|TRBV5-1|TRBJ2-7|NA
TGCGCCAGCAGCGTGACCTCTGCCTACGAGCAGTACTTC
CASSVTSAYEQYF
>NA|TRBV10-3|TRBJ1-2|few
TGTGCCATCAGTGCCCTTAGTGTCCTCTCCTTC
CAISALSVLSF
>NA|TRBV20-1|TRBJ2-3|few
TGCAGTGCTAGACGTAGCGTAGGTACAGATACGCAGTATTTT
CSARRSVGTDTQYF
>NA|TRBV6-1|TRBJ2-3|few
TGTGCCAGCAAGGAGATGCAGTCTGGCACAGATACGCAGTATTTT
CASKEMQSGTDTQYF
>NA|TRBV7-9|TRBJ2-5|few
TGTGCCAGCAGTAAACTAGGGGAGACCCAGTACTTC
CASSKLGETQYF
>NA|TRBV29-1|TRBJ1-4|few
TGCAGCGTTGCGGGACAACTTAATGAAAAACTGTTTTTT
CSVAGQLNEKLFF
>TRBD1|TRBV6-1|TRBJ2-1|few
TGTGCCAGCAGTGAAAGGACAGGGTTAATTAATGAGCAGTTCTTC
CASSERTGLINEQFF
>NA|TRBV9|TRBJ2-1|many
TGTGCCAGCAGCGTAGTAGGGCGGGCGAGCTCCTACAATGAGCAGTTCTTC
CASSVVGRASSYNEQFF
>NA|TRBV3-1|TRBJ2-7|few
TGTGCCAGCAGCCAAGCCCGGGACATCTCCTACGAGCAGTACTTC
CASSQARDISYEQYF
>NA|TRBV15|TRBJ1-1|many
TGTGCCACCAGTAGGACACTCAACACTGAAGCTTTCTTT
CATSRTLNTEAFF
>TRBD2|TRBV7-2|TRBJ2-1|NA
TGTGCCAGCAGCTCACAGGGACTAGCGTATTACAATGAGCAGTTCTTC
CASSSQGLAYYNEQFF
>NA|TRBV29-1|TRBJ2-7|few
TGCAGCGTTGAAGATGCTAGCACGTACGAGCAGTACTTC
CSVEDASTYEQYF
>TRBD2|TRBV4-3|TRBJ2-3|NA
TGCGCCAGCAGCCAGGGGGGACTAGCACCTACCACAGATACGCAGTATTTT
CASSQGGLAPTTDTQYF
>NA|TRBV29-1|TRBJ1-1|NA
TGCAGCGTGGAGGGGGGGCGCGAACTGAACACTGAAGCTTTCTTT
CSVEGGRELNTEAFF
>NA|TRBV4-2|TRBJ2-7|NA
TGTGCCAGCAGCGCTGGGGTGCTCTCCTACGAGCAGTACTTC
CASSAGVLSYEQYF
>TRBD2|TRBV28|TRBJ2-1|few
TGTGCCAGCAGTTTCAGCGGGAGGGCCCTCAATGAGCAGTTCTTC
CASSFSGRALNEQFF
>NA|TRBV20-1|TRBJ2-7|NA
TGCAGTGCTAGTCCCTACGGGGTCTACGAGCAGTACTTC
CSASPYGVYEQYF
>TRBD2|TRBV4-2|TRBJ2-1|many
TGTGCCAGCCGAGCGGGAGAGAGGAATGAGCAGTTCTTC
CASRAGERNEQFF
>TRBD2|TRBV2|TRBJ2-3|NA
TGTGCCAGCAGTACTAGCGGATATACGCAGTATTTT
CASSTSGYTQYF
>NA|TRBV5-1|TRBJ1-5|NA
TGCGCCAGCAGCCCTACGGGGGTCGGCAATCAGCCCCAGCATTTT
CASSPTGVGNQPQHF
>NA|TRBV28|TRBJ2-6|many
TGTGCCAGCAGAGGGGCTGGTGGGGCCAACGTCCTGACTTTC
CASRGAGGANVLTF
>NA|TRBV5-5|TRBJ2-7|few
TGTGCCAGCAGCCAGGACGACAGGTCGTACGAGCAGTACTTC
CASSQDDRSYEQYF
>NA|TRBV25-1|TRBJ1-6|many
TGTGCCAGCAGTCCCAACAGGGACTCACCCCTCCACTTT
CASSPNRDSPLHF
>NA|TRBV5-1|TRBJ1-1|few
TGCGCCAGCAGCCCCAATTATAAGGCGTTGGGGGCTGAAGCTTTCTTT
CASSPNYKALGAEAFF
>NA|TRBV2|TRBJ1-5|NA
TGTGCCAGCAGTCAAAAACAGGGCCCGCAACTTTATAGCAATCAGCCCCAGCATTTT
CASSQKQGPQLYSNQPQHF
>TRBD1|TRBV5-5|TRBJ1-2|NA
TGTGCCAGCAGCTCCGGACAGGGTGCTAACTATGGCTACACCTTC
CASSSGQGANYGYTF
>TRBD2|TRBV19|TRBJ2-3|NA
TGTGCCAGTAGTATGGGACTAGGGACAGATACGCAGTATTTT
CASSMGLGTDTQYF
>NA|TRBV15|TRBJ2-7|many
TGTGCCACCAGCCCTAGTATTGGGGACGAGCAGTACTTC
CATSPSIGDEQYF
>TRBD1|TRBV6-1|TRBJ2-1|NA
TGTGCCAGCAGGGACAGGGGATGGGGCAATGAGCAGTTCTTC
CASRDRGWGNEQFF
>TRBD1|TRBV27|TRBJ2-7|many
TGTGCCAGCGGGGACAGCAACTCCTACGAGCAGTACTTC
CASGDSNSYEQYF
>NA|TRBV20-1|TRBJ2-1|few
TGCAGTGCAATAAAGCCCGGGACTCCGAATGAGCAGTTCTTC
CSAIKPGTPNEQFF
>TRBD2|TRBV7-8|TRBJ2-3|many
TGTGCCAGCAGCTCCCTCCTAGCGGGAGGGAGGGATACGCAGTATTTT
CASSSLLAGGRDTQYF
>NA|TRBV5-4|TRBJ2-3|few
TGTGCCAGCAGCTTGGCCTTGGCACTTCGCACAGATACGCAGTATTTT
CASSLALALRTDTQYF
>TRBD1|TRBV11-1|TRBJ2-1|few
TGTGCCAGCAGCTTAAGGACAGGTTCGGGCAATGAGCAGTTCTTC
CASSLRTGSGNEQFF
>NA|TRBV15|TRBJ2-5|NA
TGTGCCACCAGCAGCGGAGGGAAAGAGACCCAGTACTTC
CATSSGGKETQYF
>NA|TRBV27|TRBJ2-2|NA
TGTGCCAGCAGTTTATTTCAGGGACCCGGGAGCGGGGAGCTGTTTTTT
CASSLFQGPGSGELFF
>NA|TRBV24-1|TRBJ2-2|NA
TGTGCCACCAGCTTACTTGACACCGGGGAGCTGTTTTTT
CATSLLDTGELFF
>TRBD1|TRBV5-1|TRBJ2-7|many
TGCGCCAGCAGCTTGGGGGGGACAGGGACCCTCTACGAGCAGTACTTC
CASSLGGTGTLYEQYF
>NA|TRBV18|TRBJ2-1|few
TGTGCCAGCTCACCGCTTTTGCGAGGGAGCTCCTACAATGAGCAGTTCTTC
CASSPLLRGSSYNEQFF
>NA|TRBV19|TRBJ2-1|many
TGTGCCAGTAGTCATCGTCATTACAATGAGCAGTTCTTC
CASSHRHYNEQFF